These 15 T cell receptor beta chains were sequenced from one sample in a study of blood T cell repertoires in COVID-19. Libraries were prepared by immunoSEQ multiplex PCR; TCRdb keeps only in-frame clonotypes and omits some of them. Here the sample spans under 95,000 clones, about nine tenths being singletons. Sequenced sample: peripheral blood. Receptors originate from a woman over 75 with acute or convalescent COVID-19.

This clone occurred a few times. The CDR3 sequence is CASSQNGPRGYTF. CDR3 sequence (DNA): TGTGCCAGCAGCCAAAACGGCCCGAGGGGCTACACCTTC. The chain is built from TRBV3-1 (or the pseudogene TRBV3-2) and TRBJ1-2, with D unresolved. The CDR3 runs 13 residues. The germline V gene has CDR1 LGHDT and CDR2 YNNKEL (reference sequence). Trimming stripped 2 bases from V and 8 bases from J, with 12 bases between.

The chain carries TRBV4-1 and TRBJ2-1; 14 nucleotides line up with TRBD2. In germline, CDR1 is MGHRA, CDR2 YSYEKL. The V segment lost 4 bases and the J segment 14 bases; nucleotides outside the gene matches: 10. This CDR3 contains 15 residues. DNA of the CDR3: TGCGCCAGCAGCCCGGGACTAGCGGGAGATGGGTATAAGTTCTTC. This encodes CASSPGLAGDGYKFF.

J is TRBJ2-3 and V is TRBV4-1; the match to TRBD2 covers 12 bases. CDR1 is MGHRA and CDR2 is YSYEKL in the germline V gene. With 3 bases clipped from V and 5 bases from J, the junction kept 6 bases outside the gene matches. This CDR3 is built from 16 residues. CDR3 in amino acids: CASSQGTSGQEDTQYF. The CDR3 nucleotides read TGCGCCAGCAGCCAGGGGACTAGCGGGCAGGAAGATACGCAGTATTTT.

The chain joins TRBV2 to TRBJ1-6, with 7 bases that match TRBD1. V was clipped by 6 bases and J by 7 bases; unmatched bases: 6. This CDR3 is 14 amino acids long. From germline, CDR1 is SNHLY and CDR2 FYNNEI. The CDR3 is CASRQGPGNSPLHF. The CDR3 DNA reads as TGTGCCAGCAGACAGGGGCCTGGGAATTCACCCCTCCACTTT.

The chain recombines TRBV5-8 with TRBJ2-6; tentatively, D is TRBD1 (6 bases). V lost 2 bases and J 4 bases, leaving 16 bases between the germline ends. The CDR3 covers 17 residues. Germline V gives CDR1 SGHTS, CDR2 YDEGEE. CDR3 protein: CASSLTGSLTGANVLTF. For the CDR3, the DNA is TGTGCCAGCAGCTTAACAGGGAGTTTAACCGGGGCCAACGTCCTGACTTTC.

The rearrangement uses TRBV12-5 and TRBJ1-1, with TRBD1 identical over 8 bases. The V segment lost 1 base and the J segment 8 bases; nucleotides outside the gene matches: 0. The length of the CDR3 is 12 residues. Germline V lookup: CDR1 LGHNT, CDR2 FRNRAP. DNA of the CDR3: TGTGCTAGTGGTTTGGGGACAGGGGAAGCTTTCTTT. It translates to CASGLGTGEAFF.

This clone was seen a single time. The chain recombines TRBV7-9 with TRBJ1-5; no definite D call. The ends were cut back, 5 bases at V and 0 bases at J, with 11 bases in the middle. Germline-derived CDR1 and CDR2 are SEHNR and FQNEAQ (reference sequence). This CDR3 has 15 residues. Here the CDR3 reads CASSQDGNSNQPQHF. In DNA form, the CDR3 reads TGTGCCAGCAGCCAGGACGGGAATAGCAATCAGCCCCAGCATTTT.

CDR3: CASTQGPNQPQHF. CDR3 nucleotide sequence: TGTGCCAGCACCCAGGGGCCAAATCAGCCCCAGCATTTT. The chain carries TRBV7-2 and TRBJ1-5, with a possible D match to TRBD1 (6 bases). The germline V gene has CDR1 SGHTA and CDR2 FQGNSA. The CDR3 loop spans 13 amino acids. The ends were cut back, 7 bases at V and 4 bases at J, with 11 bases in the middle.

The chain has TRBV30 and TRBJ1-5, with no clear D. This CDR3 contains 14 residues. V lost 2 bases and J 2 bases, leaving 10 bases between the germline ends. Germline V gene data show CDR1 as GTSNPN and CDR2 as SVGIG (reference sequence). Here the CDR3 reads CAWSLRHGNQPQHF. CDR3 in DNA: TGTGCCTGGAGTCTCCGACACGGCAATCAGCCCCAGCATTTT.

The chain has TRBV6-2 or TRBV6-3 and TRBJ2-1; 12 nucleotides match TRBD2. Trimming removed 2 bases from V and 4 bases from J; junction bases left unmatched: 3. The germline gives CDR1 MNHEY, CDR2 SVGEGT. This CDR3 region has 16 residues. The CDR3 coding sequence is TGTGCCAGCAGTTACCTAGCGGGGGGGCATTACAATGAGCAGTTCTTC. This sequence encodes CASSYLAGGHYNEQFF.

This sequence joins TRBV23-1 and TRBJ1-3; 9 nucleotides match TRBD1. TRBV23-1 is identified as an open reading frame with a role that is uncertain. V shed 7 bases, J shed 1 base, and the junction held 11 bases outside the gene matches. The CDR3 has 17 residues. CDR3: CASIAFGTGWSGNTIYF. DNA for the CDR3: TGCGCCAGCATAGCCTTCGGGACAGGGTGGTCTGGAAACACCATATATTTT.

This clone has a handful of counts. The gene calls are TRBV18 and TRBJ1-6; a weak D match, TRBD1 (6 bases). CDR3 size: 18 residues. From germline, CDR1 is KGHSH and CDR2 LQKENI. V was trimmed by 4 bases and J by 5 bases, leaving 21 bases between them. CDR3 region: CASSLFGQSKGHNSPLHF. CDR3 coding DNA: TGTGCCAGCTCACTTTTCGGACAGTCCAAGGGGCATAATTCACCCCTCCACTTT.

This chain connects TRBV6-6 to TRBJ2-3; TRBD2 is a possible D gene (5 bases). The CDR3 runs 14 residues. The V end was cut by 2 bases, the J end by 2 bases, with 8 bases between. CDR1 MNHNY and CDR2 SVGAGI come from the germline V gene (reference sequence). CDR3 region: CASSYSGTTDTQYF. The DNA of the CDR3 is TGTGCCAGCAGTTACAGCGGAACCACAGATACGCAGTATTTT.

The chain combines TRBV5-1 with TRBJ2-2; no definite D call. The V gene lost 0 bases and the J gene lost 0 bases, with 6 bases spanning the gap. The CDR3 extends over 15 amino acids. Germline V gene data show CDR1 as SGHRS and CDR2 as YFSETQ. The DNA for the CDR3 is TGCGCCAGCAGCTTGGCCGCAGCGAACACCGGGGAGCTGTTTTTT. It codes for CASSLAAANTGELFF.

V is TRBV6-6 and J is TRBJ1-3; D not resolved. The CDR3 is 13 amino acids. In germline, CDR1 is MNHNY, CDR2 SVGAGI (reference sequence). Trimming took off 0 bases at V and 4 bases at J, with 4 bases between the two ends. The CDR3 nucleotides are TGTGCCAGCAGTTACTCCGGGGGAAACACCATATATTTT. Translating it yields CASSYSGGNTIYF.